The source of this T cell receptor beta chain is a study of OX40 agonist ivuxolimab in advanced cancers. Whole-study results and caveats: Specificity for antigen went undetermined in the expanded peripheral T cells. Expansion of clones was among the lowest in partial responders at 0.1-3.0 mg/kg.

Worth noting for this clone: The antigen remains undetermined.

The CDR3 is made up of 14 amino acids. CDR1 is KGHSH and CDR2 is LQKENI in the germline V gene. Trimming pared 3 bases from V and 1 base from J, leaving 9 bases between. Repertoires were generated with immunoSEQ multiplex PCR, while TCRdb's copy carries only in-frame clones and drops some. Here the sample spans some 69,000 clones, about 89% being singletons. The sequences come from CD4+ or CD8+ T cells sorted from blood, collected in a trial of the OX40 agonist ivuxolimab. This TCR was recovered from an adult with an advanced solid tumor such as melanoma, head and neck, liver or kidney cancer. The V call is TRBV18, the J call TRBJ1-1; D is ambiguous. Here the CDR3 DNA reads TGTGCCAGCTCACCCTCCGGAGGGAACACTGAAGCTTTCTTT. Residues: CASSPSGGNTEAFF.